Listed below are T cell receptor beta chains from one sample, sequenced in a study of Ad26.COV2.S vaccination and SARS-CoV-2 variants. Measured with immunoSEQ multiplex PCR; TCRdb has only the in-frame clones, and not every one. The table lists hundreds of thousands of clones, about 86% of them singletons. The sequencing here drew on peripheral blood, taken in a trial of Ad26.COV2.S vaccine versus placebo. Source of these receptors: a person aged 18 to 59 who received the Ad26.COV2.S COVID-19 vaccine or a placebo. The CDR3 runs from the conserved cysteine through the conserved F or W. The order of the fields is clone size, V gene, J gene, D gene, CDR3 protein, CDR3 DNA. A D gene is named only where the DNA matches it firmly. Size is omitted from some rows. Given values are once, few, many or a class for expanded clones.

>NA|TRBV20-1|TRBJ2-1|NA
CSASLDAPKDEQFF
TGCAGTGCTAGTTTGGACGCTCCGAAGGATGAGCAGTTCTTC
>NA|TRBV5-6|TRBJ1-5|NA
CASSSGQFNQPQHF
TGTGCCAGCAGCTCAGGACAGTTCAATCAGCCCCAGCATTTT
>few|TRBV4-1|TRBJ1-1|TRBD1
CASSQGTGLNTEAFF
TGCGCCAGCAGCCAGGGGACAGGGTTGAACACTGAAGCTTTCTTT
>NA|TRBV5-4|TRBJ2-1|TRBD2
CASSLRSGGGHNEQFF
TGTGCCAGCAGCCTAAGGAGCGGGGGAGGCCACAATGAGCAGTTCTTC
>NA|TRBV4-3|TRBJ2-3|TRBD1
CASSQDPPLFGQASTDTQYF
TGCGCCAGCAGCCAAGATCCACCCCTCTTTGGACAGGCTAGCACAGATACGCAGTATTTT
>once|TRBV7-9|TRBJ1-4|TRBD1
CASSSRQGIFEKLFF
TGTGCCAGCAGCTCAAGACAGGGGATCTTTGAAAAACTGTTTTTT
>NA|TRBV28|TRBJ2-1|TRBD1
CASSLMVRTGREQFF
TGTGCCAGCAGTTTAATGGTCCGGACAGGGAGGGAGCAGTTCTTC
>NA|TRBV27|TRBJ1-6|NA
CASRLGGDSSPLHF
TGTGCCAGCCGCCTCGGAGGTGATAGTTCACCCCTCCACTTT
>NA|TRBV11-2|TRBJ1-2|NA
CASSLEYRANYGYTF
TGTGCCAGCAGCTTAGAATACAGGGCTAACTATGGCTACACCTTC
>NA|TRBV24-1|TRBJ1-4|NA
CARSAGAANEKLFF
TGTGCCAGATCAGCGGGGGCGGCTAATGAAAAACTGTTTTTT
>NA|TRBV5-1|TRBJ2-5|NA
CASSQAKETQYF
TGCGCCAGCAGCCAAGCGAAAGAGACCCAGTACTTC
>NA|TRBV5-4|TRBJ2-5|TRBD2
CASSSGRGSQETQYF
TGTGCCAGCAGCTCGGGGCGGGGGAGCCAAGAGACCCAGTACTTC
>NA|TRBV4-3|TRBJ2-5|TRBD2
CASSPRLAGETQYF
TGCGCCAGCAGCCCCAGACTAGCGGGAGAGACCCAGTACTTC
>NA|TRBV11-2|TRBJ1-1|TRBD1
CASSLGTGSTEAFF
TGTGCCAGCAGCTTAGGGACAGGGAGTACTGAAGCTTTCTTT
>NA|TRBV24-1|TRBJ2-1|TRBD2
CATSGGLAGNNEQFF
TGTGCCACCAGTGGCGGACTAGCGGGAAACAATGAGCAGTTCTTC
>NA|TRBV2|TRBJ1-6|NA
CASSVDGGNSPLHF
TGTGCCAGCAGTGTCGACGGTGGAAATTCACCCCTCCACTTT
>few|TRBV4-3|TRBJ2-7|NA
CASSSNVRGEQYF
TGCGCCAGCAGCTCAAACGTACGAGGCGAGCAGTACTTC
>NA|TRBV28|TRBJ1-5|TRBD1
CASSLYRGYSNQPQHF
TGTGCCAGCAGTTTATACAGGGGCTATAGCAATCAGCCCCAGCATTTT
>once|TRBV7-2|TRBJ2-5|TRBD2
CASSLVAGRQETQYF
TGTGCCAGCAGCTTAGTAGCGGGACGACAAGAGACCCAGTACTTC